This note documents a single T cell receptor (beta chain) sequence. Its target is unknown. Trimming pared 0 bases from V and 5 bases from J, leaving 10 bases between. This CDR3 comprises 14 residues. Germline CDR1 reads ENHRY; CDR2 reads SYGVKD. This specimen comes from a study of T cell repertoires in cytomegalovirus infection. For the study at large: CMV infection plus the matching HLA type was flagged by public TCR beta signatures.

Using its own MiXCR run on the reads, TCRdb lists one record per CDR3 protein. There are roughly 280,000 distinct CDR3 sequences in the sample; less than 25% occur only once, and roughly 19% lies in the top ten. Overall study results and limits: Summed frequency of shared TCR beta families picked out CMV carriers who also had the relevant HLA.

The source material was cultured PBMCs, sampled from culture after CMV antigen stimulation. The V call is TRBV10-3, the J call TRBJ1-1; perhaps TRBD1 as D (5 bases). This TCR came from a human donor in good health (CMV status not recorded). Some clones in this sample may be carry-over from other donors' samples. The CDR3 nucleotides read TGTGCCATCAGTGAGTCAAGGGGCACAACTGAAGCTTTCTTT. Protein product: CAISESRGTTEAFF.